This T cell receptor beta chain was observed in a study of T-cell reconstitution after alpha-beta-depleted transplantation in children. The TCRbeta library was prepared with unique molecular identifiers. TCRdb used MiXCR to reprocess the PCR reads, holding one entry per CDR3 protein. The sample carries about 640,000 distinct CDR3 sequences, 16% recorded once. This clonotype was counted a few times. This receptor was taken from a human donor who donated a stem cell graft to a child with acute myeloid leukemia. The starting material was PBMCs from the stem cell graft donor, obtained from the stem cell graft.

The CDR3 DNA is TGTGCCAGCAGCGCTAGGTGGGGCCAGAATGAAAAACTGTTTTTT. The encoded protein is CASSARWGQNEKLFF. This chain joins TRBV7-9 and TRBJ1-4, with a weak D call TRBD1 (5 bases). V was trimmed by 5 bases and J by 5 bases, leaving 15 bases between them. Germline V lookup: CDR1 SEHNR, CDR2 FQNEAQ (reference sequence). The CDR3 consists of 15 residues. Full variable domain (remainder filled in from reference TRBV7-9 and TRBJ1-4): DTGVSQNPRHKITKRGQNVTFRCDPISEHNRLYWYRQTLGQGPEFLTYFQNEAQLEKSRLLSDRFSAERPKGSFSTLEIQRTEQGDSAMYLCASSARWGQNEKLFFGSGTQLSVL.